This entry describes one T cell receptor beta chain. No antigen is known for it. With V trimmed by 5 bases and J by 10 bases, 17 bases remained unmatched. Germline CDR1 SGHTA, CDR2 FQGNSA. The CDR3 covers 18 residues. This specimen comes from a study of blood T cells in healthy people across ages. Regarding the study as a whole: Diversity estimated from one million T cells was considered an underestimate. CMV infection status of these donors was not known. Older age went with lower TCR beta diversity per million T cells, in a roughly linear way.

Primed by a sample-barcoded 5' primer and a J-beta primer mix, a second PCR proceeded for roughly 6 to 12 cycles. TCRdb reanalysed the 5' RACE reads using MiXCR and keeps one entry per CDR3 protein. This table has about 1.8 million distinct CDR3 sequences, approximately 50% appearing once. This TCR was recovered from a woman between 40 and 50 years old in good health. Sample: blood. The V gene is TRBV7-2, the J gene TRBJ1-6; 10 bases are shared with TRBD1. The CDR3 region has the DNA TGTGCCAGCAGCCTACGGACAGGGGGGGTCTTTACTTCCTCACCCCTCCACTTT. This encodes CASSLRTGGVFTSSPLHF. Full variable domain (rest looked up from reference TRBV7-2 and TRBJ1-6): GAGVSQSPSNKVTEKGKDVELRCDPISGHTALYWYRQSLGQGLEFLIYFQGNSAPDKSGLPSDRFSAERTGGSVSTLTIQRTQQEDSAVYLCASSLRTGGVFTSSPLHFGNGTRLTVT.